These T cell receptor beta chains were read from a single sample in a study of CD8+ T cells in alopecia areata. This table comes from immunoSEQ multiplex PCR, and its TCRdb copy is limited to in-frame clones, with some not included. This sample has 150,000 to 250,000 clones, with roughly 64% found just once. Sequenced material: CD4+ T cells sorted from blood, taken at week 24, from a patient treated with tofacitinib. Source of these receptors: a human donor with alopecia areata. CDR3s include the opening cysteine and the closing phenylalanine or tryptophan. The D gene is left open where the match is weak. Clone size appears in some rows only: once, few, many, or a class for an expanded clone.

J: TRBJ1-2; D: NA; size: NA; V: TRBV27; CDR3: CASRSQGYGYTF
J: TRBJ2-5; D: TRBD2; size: few; V: TRBV20-1; CDR3: CSASGGETQYF
J: TRBJ1-1; D: NA; size: NA; V: TRBV29-1; CDR3: CSGGAGLLEAFF
J: TRBJ2-7; D: NA; size: NA; V: TRBV5-1; CDR3: CASSLVAHEQYF
J: TRBJ2-1; D: TRBD2; size: NA; V: TRBV15; CDR3: CATSLYSGRVNEQFF
J: TRBJ2-3; D: NA; size: few; V: TRBV5-1; CDR3: CASSLRSVTDTQYF
J: TRBJ2-6; D: TRBD1; size: NA; V: TRBV7-6; CDR3: CASSLFSGQKSGANVLTF
J: TRBJ2-3; D: NA; size: NA; V: TRBV25-1; CDR3: CASSIVTDTQYF
J: TRBJ1-5; D: TRBD1; size: once; V: TRBV18; CDR3: CASSGQDNQPQHF
J: TRBJ2-3; D: TRBD1; size: NA; V: TRBV30; CDR3: CAWSVQGAPSDTQYF
J: TRBJ2-3; D: NA; size: NA; V: TRBV5-6; CDR3: CASSAGRADTQYF
J: TRBJ2-5; D: NA; size: NA; V: TRBV10-3; CDR3: CAISVQGQETQYF
J: TRBJ1-5; D: TRBD1; size: NA; V: TRBV27; CDR3: CASSPGTGFGDQPQHF
J: TRBJ2-5; D: NA; size: few; V: TRBV6-1; CDR3: CASSADNRETQYF
J: TRBJ1-5; D: TRBD1; size: NA; V: TRBV18; CDR3: CASAEMTGAGQPQHF
J: TRBJ2-7; D: TRBD2; size: NA; V: TRBV11-2; CDR3: CATRGGDVLYEQYF
J: TRBJ1-2; D: TRBD1; size: few; V: TRBV5-6; CDR3: CASSVDRVGGYTF
J: TRBJ2-3; D: NA; size: NA; V: TRBV30; CDR3: CAWSLGGFSTDTQYF
J: TRBJ2-1; D: TRBD2; size: NA; V: TRBV9; CDR3: CASSVGGTSGDNEQFF
J: TRBJ1-1; D: TRBD1; size: NA; V: TRBV7-2; CDR3: CASSSTGRAFF
J: TRBJ1-2; D: NA; size: NA; V: TRBV5-1; CDR3: CASSPRANYGYTF
J: TRBJ2-3; D: NA; size: NA; V: TRBV30; CDR3: CAWSSADTQYF
J: TRBJ1-2; D: NA; size: NA; V: TRBV4-1; CDR3: CASSRTKGNYGYTF
J: TRBJ1-5; D: NA; size: NA; V: TRBV7-2; CDR3: CASSPGQSKYQPQHF
J: TRBJ2-7; D: TRBD1; size: few; V: TRBV5-1; CDR3: CASSLQPGQRGEQYF
J: TRBJ2-1; D: NA; size: many; V: TRBV28; CDR3: CASRDSGVSYNEQFF
J: TRBJ2-5; D: NA; size: once; V: TRBV5-1; CDR3: CASSPSVQETQYF
J: TRBJ2-1; D: TRBD1; size: few; V: TRBV5-6; CDR3: CASSFLGTGDWHEQFF
J: TRBJ2-3; D: NA; size: few; V: TRBV7-6; CDR3: CASSLAGPAADTQYF
J: TRBJ1-2; D: NA; size: few; V: TRBV27; CDR3: CASSLSGARGGYTF
J: TRBJ2-3; D: TRBD2; size: NA; V: TRBV7-9; CDR3: CASSLVGGKDTQYF
J: TRBJ2-1; D: NA; size: NA; V: TRBV21-1; CDR3: CASSTGQQYNEQFF
J: TRBJ1-1; D: NA; size: NA; V: TRBV2; CDR3: CASIIVGTEAFF
J: TRBJ1-1; D: NA; size: NA; V: TRBV30; CDR3: CAGSLGDTEAFF
J: TRBJ2-7; D: TRBD2; size: NA; V: TRBV25-1; CDR3: CASSGTSGRTRSSYEQYF
J: TRBJ1-2; D: NA; size: few; V: TRBV5-6; CDR3: CASSPTGGPRGYGYTF
J: TRBJ2-4; D: NA; size: few; V: TRBV7-2; CDR3: CASSFGEKDIQYF
J: TRBJ2-3; D: TRBD1; size: few; V: TRBV23-1; CDR3: CAADRVADTQYF
J: TRBJ1-2; D: TRBD1; size: NA; V: TRBV7-2; CDR3: CASSPVSGQGSGYTF
J: TRBJ1-5; D: TRBD1; size: NA; V: TRBV4-2; CDR3: CASSSSDRAGRPQHF
J: TRBJ2-7; D: NA; size: NA; V: TRBV30; CDR3: CAWSPSVVYEQYF
J: TRBJ1-2; D: NA; size: once; V: TRBV27; CDR3: CASSPDSRGYTF
J: TRBJ1-1; D: NA; size: NA; V: TRBV20-1; CDR3: CSVPLNTEAFF
J: TRBJ1-2; D: NA; size: few; V: TRBV30; CDR3: CAWTLGVDYGYTF
J: TRBJ1-1; D: NA; size: NA; V: TRBV5-8; CDR3: CASSLGDFSGTEAFF
J: TRBJ2-3; D: NA; size: NA; V: TRBV30; CDR3: CAWSVRGGDTQYF
J: TRBJ2-3; D: NA; size: NA; V: TRBV6-5; CDR3: CASRDSSDLQYF
J: TRBJ1-2; D: NA; size: NA; V: TRBV5-1; CDR3: CASSLDANYGYTF
J: TRBJ1-6; D: NA; size: NA; V: TRBV13; CDR3: CASSSRSEGLAYSPLHF
J: TRBJ2-7; D: TRBD2; size: NA; V: TRBV5-1; CDR3: CASSSTSSPYEQYF
J: TRBJ1-1; D: TRBD1; size: few; V: TRBV7-3; CDR3: CASSSGTGPAFF
J: TRBJ1-2; D: TRBD1; size: NA; V: TRBV29-1; CDR3: CSVEDPVGQDGYTF
J: TRBJ1-5; D: NA; size: few; V: TRBV11-1; CDR3: CASSLFTGSPQHF
J: TRBJ2-1; D: NA; size: NA; V: TRBV28; CDR3: CATIRPAINEQFF
J: TRBJ2-3; D: NA; size: NA; V: TRBV5-1; CDR3: CASSLEPPDTQYF
J: TRBJ2-5; D: NA; size: few; V: TRBV27; CDR3: CASSHGASQETQYF
J: TRBJ2-5; D: NA; size: NA; V: TRBV7-2; CDR3: CASSLQPGGTGETQYF
J: TRBJ1-1; D: NA; size: few; V: TRBV10-3; CDR3: CAISSPGTNTEAFF
J: TRBJ1-1; D: NA; size: NA; V: TRBV29-1; CDR3: CSVVIAGVGTEAFF
J: TRBJ2-3; D: NA; size: NA; V: TRBV30; CDR3: CAWSHGTDTQYF